This TCR beta chain was captured in a study of tumor-infiltrating lymphocytes in localized non-small cell lung cancer. Across the whole study: Several tumor histologies, both smoking statuses, and some post-neoadjuvant chemotherapy samples were included. Overall study results and limits: Available tissue quantity limited TCR sequencing to a patient subset. IM1 and IM2 tumors showed no difference in T-cell fraction. Compared with uninvolved lung, tumors showed higher T cell infiltration by TCRbeta sequencing.

Sequencing used immunoSEQ multiplex PCR; TCRdb keeps in-frame clones, though not all of them. The sample records thousands of clones, 70% to 75% being singletons. About this clone itself: Its specificity is unknown.

This CDR3 comprises 14 residues. Trimming removed 4 bases from V and 7 bases from J; junction bases left unmatched: 7. CDR1 and CDR2 from the germline V gene are SGHRS and YFSETQ. The J gene is TRBJ2-2, the V gene TRBV5-1; TRBD1 aligns across 7 bases. What was sequenced was uninvolved lung tissue not adjacent to the tumor. This receptor was taken from a human donor with non-small cell lung cancer. The CDR3 loop is CASSPLPGGGELFF. CDR3 nucleotide sequence: TGCGCCAGCAGCCCGTTACCAGGGGGCGGGGAGCTGTTTTTT.